This T cell receptor beta chain was recorded in a study of OX40 agonist ivuxolimab in advanced cancers. Study background: Ivuxolimab, an agonistic anti-OX40 (CD134) antibody, was given to patients. Ivuxolimab was administered intravenously to patients at 0.01 to 10 mg/kg every 2 weeks.

Broader study findings: At 0.1 to 3.0 mg/kg, CD4+ and CD8+ blood T cells expanded clonally by week 6.

On this clone itself: Its antigen is unidentified.

The CDR3 sequence is 15 residues long. J was trimmed by 0 bases and V by 4 bases; bases with no gene match: 5. The germline gives CDR1 SQVTM, CDR2 ANQGSEA. The repertoire was sequenced with immunoSEQ multiplex PCR; TCRdb's copy has only in-frame clones and lacks some. The table has approximately 51,000 clones, around 77% seen once. The receptor was isolated from an adult with an advanced solid tumor such as melanoma, head and neck, liver or kidney cancer. This material consisted of CD4+ or CD8+ T cells sorted from blood, taken in a trial of the OX40 agonist ivuxolimab. The chain links TRBV29-1 to TRBJ2-2, with TRBD1 identical over 7 bases. This CDR3 reads CSVGGQPSNTGELFF. CDR3 coding DNA: TGCAGCGTTGGGGGACAGCCATCGAACACCGGGGAGCTGTTTTTT.